A few counts support the clone carrying this T cell receptor beta chain. In TCRdb, the 5' RACE reads were re-called with MiXCR into one record per CDR3 protein. The sample holds approximately 500,000 distinct CDR3 sequences, around 25% seen once. This sample is drawn from a study of T-cell memory formation after mild COVID-19. From germline, CDR1 is SGHKS and CDR2 YYEKEE (reference sequence). The CDR3 totals 13 residues. The V end lost 3 bases, the J end lost 2 bases, and 9 bases lay between the germline ends. The receptor's source is an adult woman who had mild COVID-19 (a few samples of this study predate the infection). Cell type and time point are not known. This chain connects TRBV5-5 to TRBJ2-7, with D unresolved. Material for sequencing was PBMCs or a T cell subset sorted from them (not recorded which). The CDR3 loop reads CASSWAVPYEQYF. CDR3 nucleotide sequence: TGTGCCAGCAGCTGGGCGGTACCCTACGAGCAGTACTTC.